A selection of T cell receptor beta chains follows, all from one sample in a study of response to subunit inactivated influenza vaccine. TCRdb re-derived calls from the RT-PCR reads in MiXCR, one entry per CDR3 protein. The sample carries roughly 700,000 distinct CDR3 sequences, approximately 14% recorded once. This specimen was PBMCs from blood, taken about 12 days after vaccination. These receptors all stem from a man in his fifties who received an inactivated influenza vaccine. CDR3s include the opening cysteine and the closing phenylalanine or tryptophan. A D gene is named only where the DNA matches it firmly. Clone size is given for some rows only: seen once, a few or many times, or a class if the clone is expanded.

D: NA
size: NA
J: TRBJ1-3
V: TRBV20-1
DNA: TGCAGTGCTAGAGATTACCGGGGACACACCATATATTTT
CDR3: CSARDYRGHTIYF

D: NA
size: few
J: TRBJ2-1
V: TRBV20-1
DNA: TGCAGTGCTAGCCTGGGCCCTCCCCCGAATGAGCAGTTCTTC
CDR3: CSASLGPPPNEQFF

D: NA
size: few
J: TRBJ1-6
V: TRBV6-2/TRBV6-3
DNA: TGTGCCACCGAGACAGACCATAATTCACCCCTCCACTTT
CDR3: CATETDHNSPLHF

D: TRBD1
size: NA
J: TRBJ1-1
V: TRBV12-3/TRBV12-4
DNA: TGTGCCAGCATGCCAAGGACAGGAGGTACTGAAGCTTTCTTT
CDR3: CASMPRTGGTEAFF

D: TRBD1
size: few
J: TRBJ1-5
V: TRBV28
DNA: TGTGCCATATCCAAGGACAGGGGTGATCAGCCCCAGCATTTT
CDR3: CAISKDRGDQPQHF

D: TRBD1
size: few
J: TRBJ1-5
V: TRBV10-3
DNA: TGTGCCATCCGGGGGACAGGGAATCATCAGCCCCAGCATTTT
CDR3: CAIRGTGNHQPQHF

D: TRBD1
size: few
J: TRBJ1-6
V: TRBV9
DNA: TGTGCCAGCAGCACTGGGACAGCCTCTAATTCACCCCTCCACTTT
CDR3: CASSTGTASNSPLHF

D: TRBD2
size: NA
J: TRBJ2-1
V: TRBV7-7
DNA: TGTGCCACGAGCGGGGCTGGGTCCCCGCAGTTCTTC
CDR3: CATSGAGSPQFF

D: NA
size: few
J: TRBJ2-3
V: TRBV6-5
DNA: TGTGCCAGCAGTTACAACAGTCTTAATCCTAGCACAGATACGCAGTATTTT
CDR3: CASSYNSLNPSTDTQYF

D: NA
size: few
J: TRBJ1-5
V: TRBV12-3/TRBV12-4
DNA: TGTGCCAGCAGTTTTTGGGGGGCTGTCAATCAGCCCCAGCATTTT
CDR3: CASSFWGAVNQPQHF

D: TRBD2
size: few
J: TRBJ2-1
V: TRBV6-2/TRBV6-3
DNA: TGTGCCAGCAGTTACAGTCTAGCGGGAGTCTACAATGAGCAGTTCTTC
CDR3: CASSYSLAGVYNEQFF

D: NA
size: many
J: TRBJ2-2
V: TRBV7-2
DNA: TGTGCCAGCACCTCAACGGGGAGAACCGGGGAGCTGTTTTTT
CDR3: CASTSTGRTGELFF

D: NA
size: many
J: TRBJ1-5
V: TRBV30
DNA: TGTGCCTGGAGGCATAGCAATCAGCCCCAGCATTTT
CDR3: CAWRHSNQPQHF

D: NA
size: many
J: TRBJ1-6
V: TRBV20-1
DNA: TGCAGTGCTAGAGACTCGGCTAATTCACCCCTCCACTTT
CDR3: CSARDSANSPLHF

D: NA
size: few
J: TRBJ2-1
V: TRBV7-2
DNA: TGTGCCAGCAGCAGCCGGTACGGATCCTACAATGAGCAGTTCTTC
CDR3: CASSSRYGSYNEQFF

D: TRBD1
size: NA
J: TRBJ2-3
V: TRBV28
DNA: TGTGCCAGCAGGGGGGACAGGGCCAGCACAGATACGCAGTATTTT
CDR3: CASRGDRASTDTQYF

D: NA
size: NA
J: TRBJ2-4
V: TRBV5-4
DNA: TGTGCCAGGATCCGACCGAGGGACAAAAACATTCAGTACTTC
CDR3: CARIRPRDKNIQYF

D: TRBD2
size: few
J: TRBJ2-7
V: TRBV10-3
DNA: TGTGCCACTGAAACTAGCGGGAGGGGCGAGCAGTACTTC
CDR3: CATETSGRGEQYF

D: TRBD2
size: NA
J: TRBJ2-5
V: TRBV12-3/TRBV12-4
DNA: TGTGCCAGCAGTTTAGCGGTAGCGGGATTCCAAGAGACCCAGTACTTC
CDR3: CASSLAVAGFQETQYF

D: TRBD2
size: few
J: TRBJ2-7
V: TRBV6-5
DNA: TGTGCCAGCAGTTACTCGTATTTCGCTAGCGGCTCCTACGAGCAGTACTTC
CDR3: CASSYSYFASGSYEQYF

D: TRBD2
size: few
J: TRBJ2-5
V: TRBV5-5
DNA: TGTGCCAGCAGCTTAGAGTGGACTAGGGAGACCCAGTACTTC
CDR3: CASSLEWTRETQYF

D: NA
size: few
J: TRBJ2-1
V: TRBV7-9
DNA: TGTGCCAGCATCATCCACAATGAGCAGTTCTTC
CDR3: CASIIHNEQFF

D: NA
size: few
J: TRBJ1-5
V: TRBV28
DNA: TGTGCCAGCAGTTTCGGGGTTAGAGGGATGCCCCAGCATTTT
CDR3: CASSFGVRGMPQHF

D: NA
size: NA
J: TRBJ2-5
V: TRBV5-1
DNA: TGCGCCAGCAGCCAAGGCGGAGCGACTCAAGAGACCCAGTACTTC
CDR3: CASSQGGATQETQYF

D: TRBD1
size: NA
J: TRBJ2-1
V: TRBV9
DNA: TGTGCCAGCAGCGTAAGTGGACAGGGGTACAATGAGCAGTTCTTC
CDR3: CASSVSGQGYNEQFF

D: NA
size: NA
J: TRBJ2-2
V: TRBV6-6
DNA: TGTGCCAGCAGTGACCCACTGGCCGGGGAGCTGTTTTTT
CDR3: CASSDPLAGELFF

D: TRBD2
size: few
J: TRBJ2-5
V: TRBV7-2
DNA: TGTGCCAGCAGCTTAGGCGGACTAGCGGGAGCGGAGACCCAGTACTTC
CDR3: CASSLGGLAGAETQYF

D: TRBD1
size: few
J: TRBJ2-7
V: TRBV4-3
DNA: TGCGCCAGCAGCCAGGACAGGGGGCCCGAGCAGTACTTC
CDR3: CASSQDRGPEQYF

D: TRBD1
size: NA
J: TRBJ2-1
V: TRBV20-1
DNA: TGCAGTGCTAGAGCCCCGGGACAGGCCACCTACAATGAGCAGTTCTTC
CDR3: CSARAPGQATYNEQFF

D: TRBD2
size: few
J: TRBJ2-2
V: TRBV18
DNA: TGTGCCAGCTCACAATCCAGCGGGAGGAACACCGGGGAGCTGTTTTTT
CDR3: CASSQSSGRNTGELFF

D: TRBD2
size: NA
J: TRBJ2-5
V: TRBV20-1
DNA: TGCAGTGCTCCCATAGCGGGCCAACTTCTAGAGACCCAGTACTTC
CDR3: CSAPIAGQLLETQYF

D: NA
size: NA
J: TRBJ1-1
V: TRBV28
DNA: TGTGCCAGCAGTCTAACCCTCGGACCTTTCGGAGCTTTCTTT
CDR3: CASSLTLGPFGAFF

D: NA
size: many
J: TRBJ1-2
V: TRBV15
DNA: TGTGCCACCAGCAGAGATATTGGGCGGAATAACTATGGCTACACCTTC
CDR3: CATSRDIGRNNYGYTF

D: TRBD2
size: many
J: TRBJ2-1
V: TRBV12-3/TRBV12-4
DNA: TGTACCTTCAGTTTCGGGCCTGTCGGCGGGAGGATACCCTACAATGAGCAGTTCTTC
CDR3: CTFSFGPVGGRIPYNEQFF

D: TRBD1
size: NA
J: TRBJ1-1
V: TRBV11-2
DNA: TGTGCCAGCAGCGTTTCGACAGGGTTCGAGGCTGAAGCTTTCTTT
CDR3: CASSVSTGFEAEAFF

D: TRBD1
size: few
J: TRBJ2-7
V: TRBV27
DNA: TGTGCCAGCAGTAAATCCAGGGGGCACCCCTACGAGCAGTACTTC
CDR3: CASSKSRGHPYEQYF

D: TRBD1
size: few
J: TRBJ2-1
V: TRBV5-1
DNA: TGCGCCAGCAGCTTGGAGGGAACAGGGGGTTCGAATGAGCAGTTCTTC
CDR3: CASSLEGTGGSNEQFF

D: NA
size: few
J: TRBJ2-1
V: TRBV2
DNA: TGTGCCAGCAGTGATATTACTAGTCCCCACAATGAGCAGTTCTTC
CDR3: CASSDITSPHNEQFF

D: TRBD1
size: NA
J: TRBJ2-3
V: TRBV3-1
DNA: TGTGCCAGGAGCCAGACAGGGATGGGTACGCAGTATTTT
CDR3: CARSQTGMGTQYF

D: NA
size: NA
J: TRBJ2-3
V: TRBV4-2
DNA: TGTGCCAGCAGCCAAGGGGTCTCTCCCTACACAGATACGCAGTATTTT
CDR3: CASSQGVSPYTDTQYF

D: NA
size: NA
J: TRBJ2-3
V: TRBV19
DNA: TGTGCCAGTAGTAATGGGCGGAACACAGATACGCAGTATTTT
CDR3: CASSNGRNTDTQYF

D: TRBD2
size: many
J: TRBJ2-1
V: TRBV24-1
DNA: TGTGCCACCAGTGAAACCGGGACTAGCGGGGACCCCTACTACAATGAGCAGTTCTTC
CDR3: CATSETGTSGDPYYNEQFF

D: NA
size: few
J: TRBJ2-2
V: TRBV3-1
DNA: TGTGCCAGCAGCCAAACAGCGGGCTCGGCCGGGGAGCTGTTTTTT
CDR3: CASSQTAGSAGELFF

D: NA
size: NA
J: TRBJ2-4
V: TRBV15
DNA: TGTGCCAGAGACCCCAACAGGAAGCTAGCCAAAAACATTCAGTACTTC
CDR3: CARDPNRKLAKNIQYF

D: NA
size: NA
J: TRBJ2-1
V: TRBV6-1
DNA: TGTGCCAGCAGCCGCCAGATCTCAGACGGGGACAATGAGCAGTTCTTC
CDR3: CASSRQISDGDNEQFF